This TCR beta chain was identified during a study of cytomegalovirus exposure and HLA in healthy donors. Findings and limits, study-wide: TCR beta V- and J-gene trimming was later associated with a missense DCLRE1C variant. One cluster of highly shared sequence variants probably arose as a sequencing artifact.

Trimming took 5 bases from V and 3 from J, leaving 20 bases between them. The CDR3 is 16 residues long. Germline CDR1 and CDR2: MNHEY and SMNVEV (reference sequence). With regard to this clone: Its antigen is not identified.

The PCR employed 60 Vbeta primers together with 13 Jbeta primers. TCRdb's table, derived via immunoSEQ multiplex PCR, lists solely in-frame clones and lacks some. The table has some 74,000 clones, about three quarters seen once; the top ten hold 0.8% to 1.1%. Sequenced sample: PBMCs. The V gene is TRBV27, the J gene TRBJ2-7, with a weak D call TRBD1 (5 bases). This clonotype was obtained from a male donor in good health and CMV-seronegative. The CDR3 sequence is CASSVGLDTLNYEQYF. The CDR3, as DNA: TGTGCCAGCAGTGTCGGCCTGGACACTTTAAACTACGAGCAGTACTTC.